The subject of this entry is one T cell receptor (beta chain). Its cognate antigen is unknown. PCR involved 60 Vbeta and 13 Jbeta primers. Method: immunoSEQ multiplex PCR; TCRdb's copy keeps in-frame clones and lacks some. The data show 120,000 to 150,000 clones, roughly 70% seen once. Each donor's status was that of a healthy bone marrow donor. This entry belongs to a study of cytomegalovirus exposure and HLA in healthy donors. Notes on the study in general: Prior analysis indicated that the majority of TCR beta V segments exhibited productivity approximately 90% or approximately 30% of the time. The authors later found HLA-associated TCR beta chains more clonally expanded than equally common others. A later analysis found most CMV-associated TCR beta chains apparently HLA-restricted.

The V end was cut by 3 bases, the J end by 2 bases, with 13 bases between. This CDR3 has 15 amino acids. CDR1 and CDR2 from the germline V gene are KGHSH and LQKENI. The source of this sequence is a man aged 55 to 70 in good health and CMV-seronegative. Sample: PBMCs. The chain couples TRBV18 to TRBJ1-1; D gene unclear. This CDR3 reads CASSPGNGRNTEAFF. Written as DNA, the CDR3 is TGTGCCAGCTCACCCGGCAACGGGAGAAACACTGAAGCTTTCTTT.